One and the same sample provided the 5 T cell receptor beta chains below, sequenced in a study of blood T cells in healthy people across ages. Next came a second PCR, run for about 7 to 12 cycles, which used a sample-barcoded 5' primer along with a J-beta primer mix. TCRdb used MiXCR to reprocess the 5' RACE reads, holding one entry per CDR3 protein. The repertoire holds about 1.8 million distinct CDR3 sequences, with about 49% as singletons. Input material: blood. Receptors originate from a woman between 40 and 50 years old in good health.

The CDR3 is CATSDSMSGGDYNEQFF. In DNA, the CDR3 is TGTGCCACCAGTGACAGTATGAGCGGGGGGGACTACAATGAGCAGTTCTTC. The chain recombines TRBV24-1 with TRBJ2-1; 10 bases are shared with TRBD2. Germline V CDR1 and CDR2: KGHDR, SFDVKD. The trim removed 4 bases at V and 3 bases at J, leaving 8 bases unmatched. The CDR3 loop spans 17 amino acids.

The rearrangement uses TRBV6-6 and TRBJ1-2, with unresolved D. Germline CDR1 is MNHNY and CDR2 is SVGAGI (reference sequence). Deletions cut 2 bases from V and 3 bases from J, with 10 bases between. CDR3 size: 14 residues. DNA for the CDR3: TGTGCCAGCAGTTACGAGAGTTCTCACTATGGCTACACCTTC. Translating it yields CASSYESSHYGYTF.

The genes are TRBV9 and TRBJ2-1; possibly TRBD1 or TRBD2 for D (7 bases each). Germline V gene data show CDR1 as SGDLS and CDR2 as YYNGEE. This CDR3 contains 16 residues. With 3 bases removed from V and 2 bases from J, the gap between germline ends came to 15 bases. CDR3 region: CASSAGGDFPYNEQFF. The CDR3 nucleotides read TGTGCCAGCAGCGCAGGGGGGGACTTTCCCTACAATGAGCAGTTCTTC.

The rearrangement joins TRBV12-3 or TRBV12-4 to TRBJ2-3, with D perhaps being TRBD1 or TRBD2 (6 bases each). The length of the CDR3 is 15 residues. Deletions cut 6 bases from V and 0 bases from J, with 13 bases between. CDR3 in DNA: TGTGCCAGCAGCTGTAGGGGGGCAAGCACAGATACGCAGTATTTT. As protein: CASSCRGASTDTQYF.

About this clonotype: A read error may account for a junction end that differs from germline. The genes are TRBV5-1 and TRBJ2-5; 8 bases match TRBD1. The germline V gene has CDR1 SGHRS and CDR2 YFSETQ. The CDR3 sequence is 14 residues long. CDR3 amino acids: CASSRGDRQETQYF. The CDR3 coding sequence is TGTGCCAGCTCCAGGGGGGACAGGCAAGAGACCCAGTACTTC.